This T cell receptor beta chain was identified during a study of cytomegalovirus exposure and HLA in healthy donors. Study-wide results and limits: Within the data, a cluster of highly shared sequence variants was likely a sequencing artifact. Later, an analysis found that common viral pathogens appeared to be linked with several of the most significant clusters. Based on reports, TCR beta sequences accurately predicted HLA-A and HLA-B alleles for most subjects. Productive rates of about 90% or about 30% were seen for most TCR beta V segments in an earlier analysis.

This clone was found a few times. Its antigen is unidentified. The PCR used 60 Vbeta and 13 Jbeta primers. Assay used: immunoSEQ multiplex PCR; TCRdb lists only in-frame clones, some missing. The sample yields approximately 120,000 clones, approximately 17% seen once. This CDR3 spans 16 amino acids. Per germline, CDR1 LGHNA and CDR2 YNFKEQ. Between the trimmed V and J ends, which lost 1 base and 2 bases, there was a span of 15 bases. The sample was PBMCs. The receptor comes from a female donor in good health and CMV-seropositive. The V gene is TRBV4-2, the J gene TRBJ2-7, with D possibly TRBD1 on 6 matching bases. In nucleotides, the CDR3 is TGTGCCAGCAGCCAAGGCACCCAGGGGCTTGCCTACGAGCAGTACTTC. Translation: CASSQGTQGLAYEQYF.